This TCR beta chain comes out of a study of blood T cell repertoires in COVID-19. On the study more broadly: Material from acute and convalescent COVID-19 was sourced from the United States, Italy and Spain.

The V segment lost 5 bases and the J segment 2 bases; nucleotides outside the gene matches: 6. CDR3 length: 14 residues. CDR1 and CDR2 (germline): SEHNR, FQNEAQ (reference sequence). In the original workflow: Estimation of nucleated cell counts relied on the amplification of reference gene primers. Some clones are missing from TCRdb's copy, which holds only in-frame ones; the method was immunoSEQ multiplex PCR. For V, J and clone size, that table is used; D and trimming come from the DNA. The top ten hold roughly 14% of the sample, which has 25,000 to 35,000 clones, more than 65% seen once. This sequence joins TRBV7-9 and TRBJ2-7; 7 nucleotides align to TRBD1. This TCR was recovered from a human donor in a cohort sampled during active COVID-19. Sequencing was carried out using peripheral blood. CDR3 DNA sequence: TGTGCCAGCAGCCGACAGGGAAGGACCTACGAGCAGTACTTC. Translated: CASSRQGRTYEQYF.